These T cell receptor beta chains were read from a single sample in a study of cytomegalovirus exposure and HLA in healthy donors. The table came from immunoSEQ multiplex PCR; TCRdb's copy has only in-frame clones and leaves some out. Altogether some 65,000 clones are present, more than 75% being singletons, with the ten largest covering roughly 3.1%. The sample was PBMCs. The receptors here all came from a girl aged 10 to 17 in good health and CMV-seropositive. CDR3s include the opening cysteine and the closing phenylalanine or tryptophan. Each record gives: CDR3 protein, CDR3 DNA, J gene, D gene, V gene, clone size. D genes are given only for firm matches. Clone size appears in some rows only: once, few, many, or a class for an expanded clone.

CDR3: CASSRGSTEAFF
DNA: TGCGCCAGCAGCCGTGGTAGCACTGAAGCTTTCTTT
J: TRBJ1-1
D: NA
V: TRBV4-3
size: NA

CDR3: CAAGGRGGYQETQYF
DNA: TGTGCCGCCGGAGGGAGGGGCGGATATCAAGAGACCCAGTACTTC
J: TRBJ2-5
D: TRBD2
V: TRBV6-1
size: NA

CDR3: CASSPPGTKETQYF
DNA: TGTGCCAGCTCACCACCGGGGACAAAGGAGACCCAGTACTTC
J: TRBJ2-5
D: NA
V: TRBV18
size: NA

CDR3: CASSLAGPRGQSGNTIYF
DNA: TGTGCCAGCAGCTTAGCTGGCCCTCGCGGACAGTCTGGAAACACCATATATTTT
J: TRBJ1-3
D: NA
V: TRBV7-2
size: NA

CDR3: CAWKGFNDQPQHF
DNA: TGTGCCTGGAAGGGGTTTAACGATCAGCCCCAGCATTTT
J: TRBJ1-5
D: NA
V: TRBV30
size: NA

CDR3: CASSLGTVNTEAFF
DNA: TGTGCCAGCAGCTTGGGGACTGTAAACACTGAAGCTTTCTTT
J: TRBJ1-1
D: NA
V: TRBV7-9
size: NA

CDR3: CARSLSYQGVYGYTF
DNA: TGTGCCAGAAGCTTATCTTACCAGGGGGTCTATGGCTACACCTTC
J: TRBJ1-2
D: TRBD1
V: TRBV5-3
size: NA

CDR3: CASMRDTGELFF
DNA: TGTGCCAGCATGCGGGACACCGGGGAGCTGTTTTTT
J: TRBJ2-2
D: NA
V: TRBV7-9
size: NA

CDR3: CAPKPGLRRPGELFF
DNA: TGTGCCCCCAAGCCGGGACTTCGGCGCCCCGGGGAGCTGTTTTTT
J: TRBJ2-2
D: NA
V: TRBV25-1
size: NA

CDR3: CASSLAATYEQYF
DNA: TGTGCCAGCAGCTTAGCGGCCACCTACGAGCAGTACTTC
J: TRBJ2-7
D: NA
V: TRBV7-2
size: NA

CDR3: CASSQDIAGVRNEQFF
DNA: TGCGCCAGCAGCCAAGACATAGCGGGAGTCCGCAATGAGCAGTTCTTC
J: TRBJ2-1
D: TRBD2
V: TRBV4-3
size: NA

CDR3: CASTKQGGGANVLTF
DNA: TGTGCCAGTACTAAACAGGGCGGTGGGGCCAACGTCCTGACTTTC
J: TRBJ2-6
D: NA
V: TRBV19
size: NA

CDR3: CASSLRGDSTEAFF
DNA: TGTGCCAGCAGCCTCAGAGGAGACAGCACTGAAGCTTTCTTT
J: TRBJ1-1
D: NA
V: TRBV28
size: NA

CDR3: CASRLITTGGGGGYTF
DNA: TGTGCCAGCAGACTGATTACCACAGGGGGAGGGGGTGGCTACACCTTC
J: TRBJ1-2
D: TRBD1
V: TRBV7-9
size: few

CDR3: CASSPGQEIGNTIYF
DNA: TGTGCCAGCAGCCCAGGACAGGAGATTGGAAACACCATATATTTT
J: TRBJ1-3
D: TRBD1
V: TRBV6-5
size: NA

CDR3: CASSYQTGEETQYF
DNA: TGTGCCAGCAGTTACCAGACAGGGGAAGAGACCCAGTACTTC
J: TRBJ2-5
D: TRBD1
V: TRBV6-5
size: few

CDR3: CASSSITQRGVGGELFF
DNA: TGTGCCAGCAGCTCCATTACCCAGCGGGGGGTTGGCGGGGAGCTGTTTTTT
J: TRBJ2-2
D: TRBD2
V: TRBV7-2
size: NA

CDR3: CASSLTGNTEAFF
DNA: TGTGCCAGCAGCTTAACAGGGAACACTGAAGCTTTCTTT
J: TRBJ1-1
D: NA
V: TRBV11-2
size: NA

CDR3: CASSMGQGLNEQYF
DNA: TGTGCCAGTAGCATGGGACAGGGGTTGAACGAGCAGTACTTC
J: TRBJ2-7
D: TRBD1
V: TRBV19
size: NA

CDR3: CASSELGQLNTEAFF
DNA: TGTGCCAGCAGTGAACTGGGACAGCTGAACACTGAAGCTTTCTTT
J: TRBJ1-1
D: TRBD1
V: TRBV6-1
size: NA

CDR3: CASSQATTGSSGNTIYF
DNA: TGCGCCAGCAGCCAAGCCACCACTGGGAGCTCTGGAAACACCATATATTTT
J: TRBJ1-3
D: NA
V: TRBV4-1
size: NA

CDR3: CASTLSGGGADTQYF
DNA: TGTGCCAGCACCTTATCGGGGGGCGGGGCAGATACGCAGTATTTT
J: TRBJ2-3
D: NA
V: TRBV6-4
size: NA

CDR3: CASSARGQNGELFF
DNA: TGTGCCAGTAGTGCCAGGGGGCAAAACGGGGAGCTGTTTTTT
J: TRBJ2-2
D: TRBD1
V: TRBV19
size: NA

CDR3: CASSQGDSGGYEQYF
DNA: TGCGCCAGCAGCCAAGGTGATAGCGGGGGGTACGAGCAGTACTTC
J: TRBJ2-7
D: TRBD2
V: TRBV4-1
size: once

CDR3: CASSLPSYEQYF
DNA: TGTGCCAGCAGTTTACCTTCCTACGAGCAGTACTTC
J: TRBJ2-7
D: NA
V: TRBV27
size: medium-sized

CDR3: CASTDGRQGIAEQYF
DNA: TGTGCCAGCACTGACGGGAGACAGGGGATCGCCGAGCAGTACTTC
J: TRBJ2-7
D: TRBD1
V: TRBV6-6
size: NA

CDR3: CASSLAIGAGNTIYF
DNA: TGCGCCAGCAGCTTGGCCATCGGGGCTGGAAACACCATATATTTT
J: TRBJ1-3
D: NA
V: TRBV5-1
size: NA

CDR3: CASSYGLSNQPQHF
DNA: TGTGCCAGCAGTTATGGACTGAGCAATCAGCCCCAGCATTTT
J: TRBJ1-5
D: NA
V: TRBV6-5
size: NA

CDR3: CASSNTGWETQYF
DNA: TGTGCCAGTAGTAATACAGGGTGGGAGACCCAGTACTTC
J: TRBJ2-5
D: NA
V: TRBV19
size: once